These 11 T cell receptor beta chains were sequenced from one sample in a study of T cells in Graves' hyperthyroidism and ophthalmopathy (dated by TCRdb to the late 2010s). Library generation was performed with multiplex PCR. Sequencing was performed on an Illumina HiSeq 2000. TCR beta CDR3 regions were amplified from RNA transcripts. The TCR CDR3 was subjected to a first round of RT-PCR using the HTBI primer set and the Qiagen OneStep RT-PCR kit. TCRdb handled the public reads itself, with Q25 trimming in fastp and clone calling in MiXCR, and kept productive beta chains. Identical CDR3 protein sequences are pooled into one entry, listed with their most common genes and DNA. The sample table contains 360,000 or so distinct CDR3 sequences; only one count was recorded for around 15% of them. The top ten clones comprise roughly 20% of the sample. The sample comprised blood. The receptors were gathered from a woman aged 55-75 years with Graves' ophthalmopathy.

Points on this clonotype: A much larger clone differs by one base, so this may be a read error. This sequence joins TRBV5-1 and TRBJ1-1; unclear D gene. Germline CDR1 is SGHRS and CDR2 is YFSETQ. The CDR3 has 15 residues. CDR3 DNA: TGCGCCAGCAGCTTGGATTCGACTATGAACGCTGAAGCTTTCTTT. This codes for CASSLDSTMNAEAFF.

In its sample, this clonotype was seen a few times. The chain is built from TRBV6-2 or TRBV6-3 and TRBJ2-7; D not certain. The V and J ends lost 6 bases and 5 bases respectively, with 20 bases between them. The CDR3 is 15 amino acids. The V gene's germline CDR1 is MNHEY and CDR2 SVGEGT. CDR3 DNA sequence: TGTGCCAGCAGACCTACCGGGCCTAGAGTCCACGAGCAGTACTTC. Protein sequence: CASRPTGPRVHEQYF.

This clonotype was detected ten times or more. V and J are TRBV12-3 or TRBV12-4 and TRBJ2-3; D is unclear. There are 13 residues in the CDR3. The V gene lost 6 bases and the J gene lost 4 bases, with 11 bases spanning the gap. The CDR3 here is CASSLLGADTQYF. CDR3 bases: TGTGCCAGCAGCCTCTTAGGTGCAGATACGCAGTATTTT.

This clonotype was recorded at least ten times. This chain uses TRBV7-7 with TRBJ2-5, with TRBD2 matching 14 bases. The CDR3 is made up of 18 amino acids. The V gene's germline CDR1 is SSHAT and CDR2 FNYEAQ (reference sequence). With V trimmed by 0 bases and J by 5 bases, 8 bases remained unmatched. CDR3 protein: CASSLAGGTSGGRETQYF. CDR3 DNA: TGTGCCAGCAGCTTAGCCGGAGGGACTAGCGGGGGCAGGGAGACCCAGTACTTC. Based on the CDR3 plus reference TRBV7-7 and TRBJ2-5, the full variable domain is GAGVSQSPRYKVTKRGQDVTLRCDPISSHATLYWYQQALGQGPEFLTYFNYEAQPDKSGLPSDRFSAERPEGSISTLTIQRTEQRDSAMYRCASSLAGGTSGGRETQYFGPGTRLLVL.

J is TRBJ1-5 and V is TRBV3-1; weak D call: TRBD1 (5 bases). Germline CDR1 LGHDT, CDR2 YNNKEL (reference sequence). This CDR3 comprises 14 residues. The V and J ends lost 4 bases and 6 bases respectively, with 13 bases between them. The DNA of the CDR3 is TGTGCCAGCAGCCGGACCGGGACCGGTCAGCCCCAGCATTTT. Protein product: CASSRTGTGQPQHF.

This clonotype was found many times. CDR3 residues: CASRHTGLAGAAAGQFF. CDR3 in DNA: TGTGCCAGCAGACATACGGGACTAGCGGGAGCCGCCGCCGGCCAGTTCTTC. The genes are TRBV28 and TRBJ2-1; 14 positions match TRBD2. The V segment lost 6 bases and the J segment 13 bases; nucleotides outside the gene matches: 17. The germline gives CDR1 MDHEN, CDR2 SYDVKM. The CDR3 spans 17 residues.

This clonotype was detected many times. This chain connects TRBV6-2 or TRBV6-3 to TRBJ2-5, with D perhaps matching TRBD2 (6 bases). The CDR3 loop spans 15 amino acids. Between the trimmed V and J ends, which lost 6 bases and 4 bases, there was a span of 18 bases. The germline V gene encodes CDR1 MNHEY and CDR2 SVGEGT. This CDR3 reads CASRVAVPPGETQYF. Here the CDR3 DNA reads TGTGCCAGCAGGGTAGCGGTACCTCCGGGAGAGACCCAGTACTTC.

The chain employs TRBV9 and TRBJ1-6, with D possibly being TRBD1 (6 bases). CDR3 length: 15 residues. Trimming removed 4 bases at V and 9 bases at J, with 17 bases between. Per germline, CDR1 SGDLS and CDR2 YYNGEE. The CDR3 loop is CASSPGQRIGSPLHF. CDR3 DNA: TGTGCCAGCAGCCCAGGACAGCGGATAGGTTCACCCCTCCACTTT. Together with reference TRBV9 and TRBJ1-6, the CDR3 gives the full variable domain: DSGVTQTPKHLITATGQRVTLRCSPRSGDLSVYWYQQSLDQGLQFLIQYYNGEERAKGNILERFSAQQFPDLHSELNLSSLELGDSALYFCASSPGQRIGSPLHFGNGTRLTVT.

About this clonotype itself: This CDR3 fails to terminate in the conserved phenylalanine or tryptophan, so it likely reflects a read error. The chain links TRBV12-3 or TRBV12-4 to TRBJ2-5; TRBD1 agrees at 11 bases. The length of the CDR3 is 16 residues. V was pared by 5 bases and J by 5 bases, with 10 bases of the junction left unmatched. DNA of the CDR3: TGTGCCAGCAGTATAGGGGACAGGGGGATAGGGGAGACCCAGTACCTC. It encodes CASSIGDRGIGETQYL.

This clonotype was observed at least ten times. The chain recombines TRBV11-2 with TRBJ2-3; 9 nucleotides line up with TRBD2. The CDR3 extends over 17 amino acids. The trim removed 5 bases at V and 5 bases at J, leaving 14 bases unmatched. Germline V gene data show CDR1 as SGHAT and CDR2 as FQNNGV. This CDR3 reads CASSPARGGRAEDTQYF. For the CDR3, the DNA is TGTGCCAGCAGCCCAGCGCGGGGCGGGAGGGCCGAAGATACGCAGTATTTT.

This sequence joins TRBV10-2 and TRBJ2-1; 12 bases fit TRBD1. This CDR3 region has 13 residues. Per germline, CDR1 WSHSY and CDR2 SAAADI. Losses at the gene ends were 6 bases for V and 7 bases for J; bases not matched to a gene: 1. CDR3 coding DNA: TGCGCCAGCAGGGGACAGGGGGCGAATGAGCAGTTCTTC. Protein: CASRGQGANEQFF.